This T cell receptor (beta chain) was identified during a study of T cell responses to AZD1222 COVID-19 vaccine (dated by TCRdb to the early 2020s). As for the study more broadly: A total of 233 trial participants underwent TCR sequencing, of whom 207 had received two doses of AZD1222 and approximately 25 had received two doses of the MenACWY control vaccine. Trial participants were enrolled into age subgroups of 18-55, 56-69 and 70-plus years, which contained about 150, 28 and 57 TCR-sequenced participants, respectively.

The germline V gene provides CDR1 WSHSY and CDR2 SAAADI. From cysteine to phenylalanine, the CDR3 is 15 amino acids long. Just the 45-base CDR3 DNA is kept, in frame starting at base 1. V has 5 bases trimmed and J has 2 bases trimmed; junction bases matching no gene number 5. The CDR3 regions of human TCRbeta chains were analyzed by immunosequencing. The published analysis was carried out like this. Repertoire TCRs were checked for matches against a reference library of SARS-CoV-2-specific TCRs that had been generated using the MIRA antigen-specificity platform. Breadth was defined as the fraction of unique TCRs that were SARS-CoV-2-associated. Depth was defined as the fraction of total T cells that were SARS-CoV-2-associated. Using the MIRA data, each spike-specific TCR was mapped to the spike region that the TCR reacts to and placed in a CD4 or CD8 class. Log10-transformed breadth and depth values were compared by one-way ANOVA with Sidak's multiple comparisons tests. TCRdb mirrors the immuneACCESS table, restricted to in-frame sequences. Some clones are absent from its copies; in checked studies, under half trace to an unresolved V gene, and the reason for the others is unknown. V, J and clone size derive from that table, while D and trimming were established from the DNA sequence. This sample is represented by more than 85,000 clones; nearly 90% of them were singletons. Jointly, the top ten make up more than 10% of the sample.

The paper's findings and limits, for the study overall: Most participants were white British and females outnumbered males, and the authors suggested that clonal diversity may have been underestimated. After two AZD1222 doses, spike-specific TCR breadth and depth were significantly higher than at day 0 and than in MenACWY recipients. The 56-69-year group was small, and its depth increase did not reach significance, likely because of low power. Because no day 14 peak-response samples were available, the repertoires could be characterized only after the peak T cell response. Nearly half of unique spike-specific TCRs reportedly recognized epitopes outside regions mutated in the B.1.351 and B.1.1.7 variants. Conclusions about previously exposed vaccinees are limited because only six or seven AZD1222 recipients were SARS-CoV-2 seropositive at baseline. Vaccine-associated CD4 TCRs spanned the whole spike protein, with dominant responses in regions 160-218 and 743-854.

The time point label of this sample denotes: baseline before first vaccination. Per the publication, the treatment or condition label means: meningococcal conjugate vaccine given as trial control. The vaccinee samples were drawn from two UK trials, COV001 and COV002, one of which was a single-blind randomized controlled phase 2/3 trial testing AZD1222 (ChAdOx1 nCoV-19) in healthy adults. For TCRbeta chain sequencing, PBMC samples were collected from trial participants at day 0 and at day 28 after the second dose. In the case of this clone: This clone's antigen is unknown. Base qualities were left out, and no much larger clone turns up one base away.

In this chain, TRBV10-2 is recombined with TRBJ2-1; the central 8 bases match TRBD2. The material was peripheral blood, obtained on day 0 of MenACWY control vaccination. This receptor was obtained from an adult in good health. The DNA reads TGCGCCAGCAGTATCGTAGCGGGGACCTACAATGAGCAGTTCTTC. It encodes CASSIVAGTYNEQFF.